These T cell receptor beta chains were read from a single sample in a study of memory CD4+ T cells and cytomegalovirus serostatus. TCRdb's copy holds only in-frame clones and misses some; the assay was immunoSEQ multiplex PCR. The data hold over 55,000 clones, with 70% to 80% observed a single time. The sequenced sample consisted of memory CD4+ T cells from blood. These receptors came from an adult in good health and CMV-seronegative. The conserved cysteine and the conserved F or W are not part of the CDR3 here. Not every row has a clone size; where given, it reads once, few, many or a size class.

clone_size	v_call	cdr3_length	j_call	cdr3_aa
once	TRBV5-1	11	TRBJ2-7	ASGMAADYEQY
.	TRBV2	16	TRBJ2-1	ASKVAGGTNAPLNEQF
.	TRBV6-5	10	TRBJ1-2	ASSGEGYGYT
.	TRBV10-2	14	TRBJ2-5	ASSESISGGQETQY
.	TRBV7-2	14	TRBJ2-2	ASSLGGQGRGGELF
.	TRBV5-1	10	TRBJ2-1	ASSLTDNEQF
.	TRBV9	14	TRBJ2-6	ASSVAGTSGANVLT
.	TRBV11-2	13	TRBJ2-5	ASSLEWTAQETQY
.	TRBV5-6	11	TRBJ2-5	ASTTAGAETQY
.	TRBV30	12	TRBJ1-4	AWQSGALGEKLF
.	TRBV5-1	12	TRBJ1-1	ASSVGQGNTEAF
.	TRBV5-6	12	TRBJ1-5	ASSYWTGRQPQH
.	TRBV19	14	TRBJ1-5	ASSIVVGPETQPQH
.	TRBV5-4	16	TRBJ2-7	ASSKDGWGQGASYEQY
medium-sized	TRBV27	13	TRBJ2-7	ASSLLAGARYEQY
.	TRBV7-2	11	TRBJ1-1	ASSFFDFAEAF
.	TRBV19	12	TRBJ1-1	ASSIDRLDTEAF
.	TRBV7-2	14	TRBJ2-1	ASRIGAAGGQDEQF
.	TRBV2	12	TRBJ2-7	ASSGQGTFYEQY
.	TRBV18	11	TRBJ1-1	ASSSTENTEAF
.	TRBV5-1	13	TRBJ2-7	ASSLEVSGIYEQY
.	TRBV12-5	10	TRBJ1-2	ASGLRGLGYT
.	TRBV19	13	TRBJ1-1	ASIKGTGMNTEAF
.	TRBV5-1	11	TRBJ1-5	ASSLEGFQPQH
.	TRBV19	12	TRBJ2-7	ATRRDLSSYEQY
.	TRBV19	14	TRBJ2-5	ASSIGLAGDQETQY
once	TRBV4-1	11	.	ASSHNRDYEQY
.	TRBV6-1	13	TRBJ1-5	ASSEAGGNNQPQH
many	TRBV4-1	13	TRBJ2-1	ASSPGRGGPQEQF
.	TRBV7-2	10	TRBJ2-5	ASSPYQETQY
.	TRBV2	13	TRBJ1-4	ASRESGTGDEKLF
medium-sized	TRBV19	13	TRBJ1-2	ASSIHGPSNYGYT
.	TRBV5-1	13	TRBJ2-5	ASSLERGGIETQY
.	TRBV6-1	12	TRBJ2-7	ASSGGRGGYEQY
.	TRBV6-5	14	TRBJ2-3	ASSYGAGGSTDTQY
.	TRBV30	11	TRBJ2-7	AWSGDGPYEQY
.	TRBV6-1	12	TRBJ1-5	ASSDDRDHQPQH
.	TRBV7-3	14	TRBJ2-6	ASSARGTSGANVLT
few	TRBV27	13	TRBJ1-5	ASSRTFSTNQPQH
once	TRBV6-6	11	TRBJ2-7	ASSRQENYEQY
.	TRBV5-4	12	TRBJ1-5	ASSDRDSNQPQH
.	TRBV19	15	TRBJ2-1	ASSRLAGRNSYNEQF
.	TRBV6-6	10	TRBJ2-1	ASGLAGGEQF
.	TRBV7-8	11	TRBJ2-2	ASDRGRSGELF
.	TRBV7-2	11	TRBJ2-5	ASSFTGRETQY